This T cell receptor (beta chain) was recorded in a study of graft-versus-host responses after intestinal transplantation. The assay was immunoSEQ multiplex PCR, and TCRdb's table has in-frame clones only and misses some. The table records some 120,000 clones, just under 95% of them present only once. This clone was seen only a few times. Antigen specificity is unknown. This CDR3 spans 16 amino acids. Losses at the gene ends were 9 bases for V and 5 bases for J; bases not matched to a gene: 10. The germline V gene encodes CDR1 MGHRA and CDR2 YSYEKL. Here the sequenced sample was unstimulated CD8+ T cells sorted from spleen or lymph node cells, taken before transplant. This chain uses TRBV4-1 with TRBJ2-1; the match to TRBD2 covers 13 bases. The source of this sequence is a human donor who was the organ donor for an intestinal transplant. CDR3 loop: CASSASGLAGNNEQFF. CDR3 DNA sequence: TGCGCCAGTTCAGCTTCGGGACTAGCGGGGAACAATGAGCAGTTCTTC.